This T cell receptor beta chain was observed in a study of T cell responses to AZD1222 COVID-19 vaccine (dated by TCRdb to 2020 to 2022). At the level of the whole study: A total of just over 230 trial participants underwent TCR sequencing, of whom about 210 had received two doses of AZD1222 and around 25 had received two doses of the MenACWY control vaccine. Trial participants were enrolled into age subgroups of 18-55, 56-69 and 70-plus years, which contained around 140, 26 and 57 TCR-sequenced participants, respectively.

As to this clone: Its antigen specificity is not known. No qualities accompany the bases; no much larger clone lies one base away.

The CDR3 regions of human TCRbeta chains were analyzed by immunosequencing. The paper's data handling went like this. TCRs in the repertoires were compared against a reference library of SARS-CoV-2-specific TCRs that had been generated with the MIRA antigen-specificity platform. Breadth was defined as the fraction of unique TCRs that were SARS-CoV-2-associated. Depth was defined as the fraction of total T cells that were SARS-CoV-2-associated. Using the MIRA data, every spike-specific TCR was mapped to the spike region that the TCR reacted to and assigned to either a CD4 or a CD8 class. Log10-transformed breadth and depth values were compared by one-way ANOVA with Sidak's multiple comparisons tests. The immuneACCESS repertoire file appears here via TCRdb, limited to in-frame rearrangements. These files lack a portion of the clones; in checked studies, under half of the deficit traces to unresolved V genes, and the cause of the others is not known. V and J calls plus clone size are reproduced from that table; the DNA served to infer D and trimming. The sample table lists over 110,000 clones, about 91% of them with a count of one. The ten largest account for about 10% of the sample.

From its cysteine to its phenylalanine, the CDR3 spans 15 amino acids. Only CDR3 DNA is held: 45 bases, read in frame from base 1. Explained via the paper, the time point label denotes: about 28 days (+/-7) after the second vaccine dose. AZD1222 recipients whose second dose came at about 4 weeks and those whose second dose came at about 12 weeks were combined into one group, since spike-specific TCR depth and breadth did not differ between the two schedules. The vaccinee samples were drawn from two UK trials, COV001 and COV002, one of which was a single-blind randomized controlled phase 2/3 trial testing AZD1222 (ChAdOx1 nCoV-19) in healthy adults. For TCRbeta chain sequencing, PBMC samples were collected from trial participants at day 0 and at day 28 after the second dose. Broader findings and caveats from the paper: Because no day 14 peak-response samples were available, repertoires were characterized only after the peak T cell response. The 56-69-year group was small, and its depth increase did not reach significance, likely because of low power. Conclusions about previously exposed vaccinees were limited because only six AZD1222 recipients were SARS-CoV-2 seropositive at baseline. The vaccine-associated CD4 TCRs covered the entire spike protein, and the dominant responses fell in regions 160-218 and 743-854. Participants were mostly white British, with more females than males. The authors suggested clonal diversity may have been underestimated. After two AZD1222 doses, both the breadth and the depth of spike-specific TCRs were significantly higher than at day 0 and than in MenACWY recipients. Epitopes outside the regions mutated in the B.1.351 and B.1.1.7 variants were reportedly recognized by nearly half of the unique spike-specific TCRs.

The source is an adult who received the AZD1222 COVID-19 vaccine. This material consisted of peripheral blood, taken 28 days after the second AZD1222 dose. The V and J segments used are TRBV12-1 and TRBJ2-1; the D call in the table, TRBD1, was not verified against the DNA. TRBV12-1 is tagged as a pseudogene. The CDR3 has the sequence CASSFTGQGDNEQFF. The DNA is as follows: TGTGCCAGCAGCTTCACGGGACAGGGAGACAATGAGCAGTTCTTC.